Presented here are 24 T cell receptor beta chains from one specimen sequenced in a study of identical twins. TCRdb passed the 5' RACE reads through MiXCR, listing each CDR3 protein once. Of nearly 650,000 distinct CDR3 sequences listed, about 7.6% are singletons. The same data also went into a second study, on yellow fever vaccine responses in identical twins.

Sequenced input: PBMCs. The receptors derive from a woman under 30 in good health.

In its sample, this clonotype was seen many times. CDR3 sequence: CASSVGGLAGGRETQYF. The CDR3 DNA follows: TGTGCCAGCAGCGTAGGTGGGCTAGCGGGAGGTCGGGAGACCCAGTACTTC. J is TRBJ2-5 and V is TRBV9; TRBD2 aligns across 11 bases. There are 17 residues in the CDR3. The junction had 9 bases not matched to a gene; V was cut back by 0 bases and J by 5 bases. From germline, CDR1 is SGDLS and CDR2 YYNGEE. The full variable domain, its missing parts supplied by reference TRBV9 and TRBJ2-5, is DSGVTQTPKHLITATGQRVTLRCSPRSGDLSVYWYQQSLDQGLQFLIQYYNGEERAKGNILERFSAQQFPDLHSELNLSSLELGDSALYFCASSVGGLAGGRETQYFGPGTRLLVL.

The sample holds a few counts of this clonotype. This rearrangement joins TRBV12-3 or TRBV12-4 to TRBJ2-7; D not certain. V lost 6 bases to trimming and J lost 3 bases, with 18 bases between them. This CDR3 has 15 amino acids. CDR3 sequence (DNA): TGTGCCAGCAGCCGAAGACGGACCGGCGGCTACGAGCAGTACTTC. This translates into CASSRRRTGGYEQYF.

This clonotype was seen ten or more times. V is TRBV10-3 and J is TRBJ1-6, with D uncertain. Germline V gene data show CDR1 as ENHRY and CDR2 as SYGVKD. The CDR3 consists of 18 residues. With 0 bases removed from V and 5 bases from J, the gap between germline ends came to 17 bases. The CDR3 is CAISESMLRTADNSPLHF. The CDR3 nucleotides are TGTGCCATCAGTGAGTCGATGCTCAGGACGGCCGATAATTCACCCCTCCACTTT.

The chain employs TRBV5-5 and TRBJ2-5; the match to TRBD1 covers 8 bases. The germline V gene has CDR1 SGHKS and CDR2 YYEKEE (reference sequence). The CDR3 runs to 16 residues. The ends lost 4 bases at V and 2 bases at J; junction bases unmatched: 10. The CDR3 loop is CASSDRDRTSQETQYF. As DNA, the CDR3 is TGTGCCAGCAGCGACCGGGACAGGACTTCACAAGAGACCCAGTACTTC.

The genes are TRBV7-9 and TRBJ2-5, with 10 bases lining up with TRBD2. Unmatched junction bases numbered 13, after V lost 4 bases and J lost 5 bases. Germline V gives CDR1 SEHNR, CDR2 FQNEAQ (reference sequence). The CDR3 length is 17 residues. This CDR3 reads CASSSRRSGGVQETQYF. Written as DNA, the CDR3 is TGTGCCAGCAGCTCCCGAAGGAGCGGGGGGGTGCAGGAGACCCAGTACTTC.

The table lists this clonotype with a few counts. The gene calls are TRBV20-1 and TRBJ2-2; 8 bases fit TRBD2. Per the germline V gene, CDR1 is DFQATT and CDR2 is SNEGSKA (reference sequence). Trimming removed 6 bases from V and 4 bases from J; junction bases left unmatched: 10. CDR3 length: 15 residues. The CDR3 reads CSALSGDDVTGELFF. CDR3 DNA sequence: TGCAGTGCCCTTAGCGGGGACGATGTCACCGGGGAGCTGTTTTTT.

As DNA, the CDR3 is TGCAGTGCTAGGGACCAACCCATGGGGGGAGTGAGGTACGAGCAGTACTTC. This translates into CSARDQPMGGVRYEQYF. The chain joins TRBV20-1 to TRBJ2-7; D perhaps matches TRBD2 (6 bases). The CDR3 length is 17 residues. Looked up from germline, CDR1 is DFQATT and CDR2 is SNEGSKA (reference sequence). Trimming pared 3 bases from V and 4 bases from J, leaving 25 bases between.

This clonotype was detected a few times. The chain joins TRBV7-9 to TRBJ2-2; D is undetermined. Germline values: CDR1 SEHNR, CDR2 FQNEAQ (reference sequence). Trimming pared 5 bases from V and 5 bases from J, leaving 12 bases between. This CDR3 is built from 14 residues. The CDR3 region has the DNA TGTGCCAGCAGCGCAAAATCGGAAACCGGGGAGCTGTTTTTT. Translated: CASSAKSETGELFF.

V usage is TRBV7-9 and J usage is TRBJ1-1, with no clear D. Germline V CDR1 and CDR2: SEHNR, FQNEAQ (reference sequence). V lost 5 bases, J lost 6 bases, and 13 bases lay in between. This CDR3 has 13 residues. CDR3 bases: TGTGCCAGCAGCCTTATTACCCCCCCTGAAGCTTTCTTT. Translating it yields CASSLITPPEAFF.

Comments on this clonotype: A single base separates this from a much larger clone, so it may be a read error. The rearrangement uses TRBV24-1 and TRBJ2-1, with 12 bases fitting TRBD2. Germline V gives CDR1 KGHDR, CDR2 SFDVKD. The CDR3 loop spans 16 amino acids. The CDR3: CATSDPGLAGLYEQLF. In DNA form, the CDR3 reads TGTGCCACCAGTGATCCCGGACTAGCGGGACTGTATGAGCAGTTATTC.

The chain couples TRBV2 to TRBJ2-3, with D perhaps assigned TRBD1 or TRBD2 (5 bases each). This CDR3 has 14 amino acids. CDR1 is SNHLY, CDR2 FYNNEI, per germline. Trimming cost V 6 bases and J 2 bases, with 12 bases left between them. CDR3 DNA: TGTGCCAGCAGGGTGGGGGTACTCACAGATACGCAGTATTTT. As protein: CASRVGVLTDTQYF.

This clonotype turned up a few times. V is TRBV3-1 and J is TRBJ2-3; unclear D gene. V was cut by 1 base and J by 2 bases, with 16 bases left in between. CDR3 size: 17 residues. Germline values: CDR1 LGHDT, CDR2 YNNKEL (reference sequence). CDR3 nucleotide sequence: TGTGCCAGCAGCCAAGTTAATCAGGTCCCACTCACAGATACGCAGTATTTT. It translates to CASSQVNQVPLTDTQYF.

Ten or more counts support this clonotype. The chain combines TRBV10-3 with TRBJ2-7; the D call may be TRBD1 or TRBD2 (5 bases each). Trimming pared 3 bases from V and 5 bases from J, leaving 14 bases between. CDR3 length: 14 amino acids. CDR1 and CDR2 (germline): ENHRY, SYGVKD. DNA of the CDR3: TGTGCCATCAGTGAACGTGAGGGGTTGCACGAGCAGTACTTC. As protein: CAISEREGLHEQYF.

As to this clonotype: Germline and junction disagree at one end, which may indicate a read error. This chain uses TRBV24-1 with TRBJ2-1; 9 nucleotides agree with TRBD1. Germline values: CDR1 KGHDR, CDR2 SFDVKD. The CDR3 runs 16 residues. CDR3 nucleotide sequence: TGTGCCACCAGTGATTTGTCCGGGACAGGGTACATTGAGCAGTTCTTC. Its translation is CATSDLSGTGYIEQFF.

The rearrangement joins TRBV7-6 to TRBJ2-3, with a weak D call TRBD1 (7 bases). CDR3 length: 17 amino acids. The germline V gene encodes CDR1 SGHVS and CDR2 FNYEAQ. Trimming took off 0 bases at V and 11 bases at J, with 24 bases between the two ends. CDR3 sequence (DNA): TGTGCCAGCAGCTTAGCGATGTGGCAGGGGGGAAAATCTTGGCAGTATTTT. It codes for CASSLAMWQGGKSWQYF.

This clonotype came up a few times. This rearrangement joins TRBV5-6 to TRBJ2-1, with D unclear. The germline V gene encodes CDR1 SGHDT and CDR2 YYEEEE. This CDR3 is 17 amino acids long. V dropped 4 bases and J dropped 11 bases, with 28 bases sitting between them. CDR3: CASSPTSLGLGLEKQFF. The CDR3 DNA sequence: TGTGCCAGCAGCCCCACCTCCCTTGGTCTAGGCCTTGAGAAGCAGTTCTTC.

This clonotype was counted at least ten times. The chain links TRBV3-1 to TRBJ2-3; D is uncertain. From germline, CDR1 is LGHDT and CDR2 YNNKEL (reference sequence). The CDR3 spans 13 residues. With 1 base removed from V and 7 bases from J, the gap between germline ends came to 9 bases. CDR3: CASSQGLPNTQYF. The CDR3 nucleotides read TGTGCCAGCAGCCAAGGGCTCCCGAATACGCAGTATTTT.

J is TRBJ1-2 and V is TRBV10-3; D gene unclear. The ends were cut back, 3 bases at V and 0 bases at J, with 8 bases in the middle. The CDR3 length is 14 residues. Germline CDR1 and CDR2: ENHRY and SYGVKD. CDR3 bases: TGTGCCATCAGTGATGCTAACCCTAACTATGGCTACACCTTC. This codes for CAISDANPNYGYTF.

Worth noting for this clonotype: A clone one base away is much larger, so this may be a read error. CDR3 residues: CASSFGLAGEQYV. The CDR3 DNA reads TGTGCCAGCAGCTTTGGACTGGCAGGTGAGCAGTACGTC. The chain links TRBV3-1 to TRBJ2-7, with D possibly being TRBD2 (5 bases). The germline CDR1 and CDR2 sequences are LGHDT and YNNKEL (reference sequence). The CDR3 has 13 residues. Trimming left V 5 bases short and J 7 bases short, with 15 bases between.

The chain links TRBV3-1 to TRBJ1-1; D may be TRBD1 (5 bases). CDR3 length equals 14 residues. In germline, CDR1 is LGHDT, CDR2 YNNKEL (reference sequence). Trimming cost V 4 bases and J 3 bases, with 12 bases left between them. CDR3 sequence reads: CASSRWGDHTEAFF. As DNA, the CDR3 is TGTGCCAGCAGCCGTTGGGGGGACCACACTGAAGCTTTCTTT. The complete variable domain, with remaining parts taken from reference TRBV3-1 and TRBJ1-1, reads DTAVSQTPKYLVTQMGNDKSIKCEQNLGHDTMYWYKQDSKKFLKIMFSYNNKELIINETVPNRFSPKSPDKAHLNLHINSLELGDSAVYFCASSRWGDHTEAFFGQGTRLTVV.

This clonotype was counted many times. CDR3 sequence (DNA): TGTGCCAGCAGTTTAGCCTCCGGGACTAGCAATGAGCAGTTCTTC. It is translated as CASSLASGTSNEQFF. The chain links TRBV12-3 or TRBV12-4 to TRBJ2-1; TRBD2 agrees at 8 bases. The CDR3 has 15 residues. V lost 0 bases to trimming and J lost 6 bases; unmatched junction nucleotides: 4.

The V gene is TRBV2, the J gene TRBJ1-4; the match to TRBD1 covers 7 bases. The CDR3 spans 15 residues. Germline values: CDR1 SNHLY, CDR2 FYNNEI. V trimming: 5 bases; J trimming: 0 bases; junction bases outside the gene matches: 3. The CDR3 spells CASSRDRTTNEKLFF. The DNA of the CDR3 is TGTGCCAGCAGTCGGGACAGAACAACTAATGAAAAACTGTTTTTT.

This clonotype has only a few counts. The CDR3 is CASSTNGGSETGELFF. The CDR3 bases are TGTGCCAGTAGTACGAATGGAGGGTCCGAGACCGGGGAGCTGTTTTTT. The chain links TRBV19 to TRBJ2-2, with D tentatively TRBD2 (6 bases). V was pared by 4 bases and J by 5 bases, with 17 bases between. Germline loops: CDR1 LNHDA, CDR2 SQIVND (reference sequence). This CDR3 has 16 amino acids.

This clonotype was counted at least ten times. V is TRBV27 and J is TRBJ1-1; D call uncertain. Trimming took off 6 bases at V and 0 bases at J, with 14 bases between the two ends. This CDR3 region has 15 residues. Per germline, CDR1 MNHEY and CDR2 SMNVEV (reference sequence). Here the CDR3 DNA reads TGTGCCAGCAGCAGCGGTGGACGGATGAACACTGAAGCTTTCTTT. It specifies CASSSGGRMNTEAFF.